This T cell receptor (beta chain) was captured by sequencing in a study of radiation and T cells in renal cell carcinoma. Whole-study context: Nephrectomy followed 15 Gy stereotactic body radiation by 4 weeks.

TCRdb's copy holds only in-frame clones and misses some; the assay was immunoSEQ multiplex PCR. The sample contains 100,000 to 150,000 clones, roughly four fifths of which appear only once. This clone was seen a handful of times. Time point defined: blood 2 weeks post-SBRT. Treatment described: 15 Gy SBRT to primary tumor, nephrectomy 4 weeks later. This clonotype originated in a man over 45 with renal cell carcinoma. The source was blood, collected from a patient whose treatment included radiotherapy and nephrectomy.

In nucleotides, the CDR3 is TGTGCCAGCGTCGGTGATGCGTATGAGCAGTTCTTC. Protein sequence: CASVGDAYEQFF. The rearrangement links TRBV27 to TRBJ2-1; no firm D call. Deletions cut 8 bases from V and 8 bases from J, with 13 bases between. The CDR3 runs 12 residues. From germline, CDR1 is MNHEY and CDR2 SMNVEV (reference sequence).